What follows are 8 T cell receptor beta chains derived from one specimen sequenced in a study of T cell responses to AZD1222 COVID-19 vaccine. Profiled with immunoSEQ multiplex PCR; TCRdb holds only in-frame clones, not every one. The sample lists roughly 90,000 clones, 80% to 90% occurring once. Specimen: peripheral blood, collected 28 days after the second AZD1222 dose. Every receptor here comes from an adult who received the AZD1222 COVID-19 vaccine.

This clone was picked up one time. This chain links TRBV4-3 with TRBJ1-6; 7 bases align to TRBD1. V trimming: 0 bases; J trimming: 7 bases; junction bases outside the gene matches: 15. CDR1 is LGHNA, CDR2 YSLEER, per germline. This CDR3 region has 19 residues. Here the CDR3 reads CASSQEAVVGGAGNSPLHF. The CDR3 DNA reads TGCGCCAGCAGCCAAGAGGCTGTTGTAGGGGGCGCCGGAAATTCACCCCTCCACTTT.

The J gene is TRBJ1-2, the V gene TRBV6-1, with 9 bases identical to TRBD1. V lost 5 bases, J lost 7 bases, and 8 bases stayed unmatched. This CDR3 comprises 14 residues. Germline-derived CDR1 and CDR2 are MNHNS and SASEGT. The CDR3 DNA reads TGTGCCAGCAGTAGACGGACAGGGGTCCTTGGCTACACCTTC. This gives the protein CASSRRTGVLGYTF.

The V gene is TRBV7-8, the J gene TRBJ1-1; D is ambiguous. Germline V CDR1 and CDR2: SGHVS, FQNEAQ. CDR3 length equals 16 residues. Trimming took 1 base from V and 1 from J, leaving 13 bases between them. The CDR3 nucleotides are TGTGCCAGCAGCTTAGGTCGTCGGAAGGGGAACACTGAAGCTTTCTTT. Translation: CASSLGRRKGNTEAFF.

The chain employs TRBV4-3 and TRBJ2-7; D not resolved. Deletions cut 1 base from V and 0 bases from J, with 10 bases between. The V gene's germline CDR1 is LGHNA and CDR2 YSLEER. The CDR3 totals 15 residues. CDR3 DNA: TGCGCCAGCAGCCAAGCGGCCTGGAGCTCCTACGAGCAGTACTTC. This translates into CASSQAAWSSYEQYF.

The chain is built from TRBV19 and TRBJ1-2, with D unresolved. The CDR3 runs 14 residues. Per germline, CDR1 LNHDA and CDR2 SQIVND (reference sequence). The V end was cut by 4 bases, the J end by 1 base, with 10 bases between. The CDR3 coding sequence is TGTGCCAGTAGTAATCTAGGAATTAACTATGGCTACACCTTC. Protein product: CASSNLGINYGYTF.

V is TRBV5-1 and J is TRBJ2-1; possibly TRBD1 for D (8 bases). Per the germline V gene, CDR1 is SGHRS and CDR2 is YFSETQ. The CDR3 contains 17 residues. Between the trimmed V and J ends, which lost 3 bases and 7 bases, there was a span of 23 bases. The CDR3 sequence is CASSSDPPGQGGNEQFF. CDR3 nucleotide sequence: TGCGCCAGCAGCTCGGATCCCCCTGGACAGGGAGGGAATGAGCAGTTCTTC.

This clone was found once. The chain uses TRBV18 and TRBJ1-5; D may be TRBD1 (5 bases). The CDR3 loop spans 15 amino acids. The V end was cut by 2 bases, the J end by 4 bases, with 12 bases between. Germline loops: CDR1 KGHSH, CDR2 LQKENI. CDR3 DNA: TGTGCCAGCTCACCATCGGCAGGGAGGAATCAGCCCCAGCATTTT. It translates to CASSPSAGRNQPQHF.

This clone came up once. The chain uses TRBV12-5 and TRBJ2-2; TRBD1 is a possible D gene (6 bases). Germline V CDR1 and CDR2: LGHNT, FRNRAP. The CDR3 is 18 residues long. The germline V and J ends were trimmed by 4 bases and 7 bases, with 25 bases remaining between them. The CDR3 DNA is TGTGCTAGTGGTTATCAGGGGTCCCCCCTACTGGGTCACGGGGAGCTGTTTTTT. Residues: CASGYQGSPLLGHGELFF.